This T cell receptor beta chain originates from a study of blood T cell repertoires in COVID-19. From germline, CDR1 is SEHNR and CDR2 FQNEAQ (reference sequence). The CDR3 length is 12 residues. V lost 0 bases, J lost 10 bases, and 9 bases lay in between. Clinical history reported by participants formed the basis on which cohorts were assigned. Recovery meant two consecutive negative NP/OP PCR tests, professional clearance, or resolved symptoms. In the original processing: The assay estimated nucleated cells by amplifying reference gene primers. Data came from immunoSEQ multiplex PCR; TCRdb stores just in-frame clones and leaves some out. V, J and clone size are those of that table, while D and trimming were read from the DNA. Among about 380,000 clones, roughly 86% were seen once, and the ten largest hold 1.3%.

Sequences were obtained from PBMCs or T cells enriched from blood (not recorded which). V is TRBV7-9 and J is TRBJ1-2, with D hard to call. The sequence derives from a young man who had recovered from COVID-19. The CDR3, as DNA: TGTGCCAGCAGCTTAGCGGTTACTGACTACACCTTC. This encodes CASSLAVTDYTF.